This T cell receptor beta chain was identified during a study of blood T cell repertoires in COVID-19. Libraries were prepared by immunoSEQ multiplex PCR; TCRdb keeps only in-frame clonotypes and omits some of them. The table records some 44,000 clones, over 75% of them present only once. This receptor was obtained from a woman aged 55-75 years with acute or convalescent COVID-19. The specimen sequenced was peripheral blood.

The CDR3 sequence is CASSKMSSSGNQPQHF. In DNA form, the CDR3 reads TGTGCCAGTAGTAAAATGTCATCGTCCGGGAATCAGCCCCAGCATTTT. The rearrangement uses TRBV19 and TRBJ1-5; D unresolved. The CDR3 spans 16 residues. The germline V gene has CDR1 LNHDA and CDR2 SQIVND (reference sequence). Trimming took 4 bases from V and 4 from J, leaving 17 bases between them.